The entry that follows covers one T cell receptor beta chain sequence. The antigen remains unidentified. Measured with immunoSEQ multiplex PCR; TCRdb has only the in-frame clones, and not every one. The repertoire has 650,000 to 800,000 clones, 55% to 75% of them found once; the top ten carry under 2%. The data were taken from a study of shared clonotypes between healthy human individuals. Study conclusions and caveats: Some naive CD4 clonotypes, around 5%, turned up in common across a handful of donors.

V was pared by 6 bases and J by 1 base, with 16 bases between. The CDR3 totals 16 residues. In germline, CDR1 is LNHDA, CDR2 SQIVND (reference sequence). Healthy and HIV-negative, the adult donors had no recent acute infections or vaccinations. The clonotype was recovered from a woman aged 25-40 years in good health. The sample was memory CD4+ T cells sorted from blood. The subset was: CD45RA-negative fraction. This sequence joins TRBV19 and TRBJ1-5; TRBD1 is a possible D gene (5 bases). CDR3 nucleotides: TGTGCCAGTAGCCCCTCGTGGGGGACGAGCAATCAGCCCCAGCATTTT. Translation gives CASSPSWGTSNQPQHF.